This paragraph covers one T cell receptor beta chain sequence. Unstimulated regulatory T cells (CD4+CD25+CD127-), CD4+CD25- non-regulatory cells, CD4 and CD8 cells were FACS-sorted from thawed PBMCs. The CDR3 is 16 residues long. V trimming: 0 bases; J trimming: 5 bases; junction bases outside the gene matches: 4. Germline V lookup: CDR1 KGHSH, CDR2 LQKENI. The data stem from a study of Tregs in tolerant kidney transplant recipients. Produced via immunoSEQ multiplex PCR; TCRdb's table is partial and in-frame only. The sample includes some 110,000 clones, roughly 92% of them seen just once. Sequenced material: CD4+ T cells from blood. The sequence came from a human donor in good health. The chain uses TRBV18 and TRBJ2-3; 11 bases map to TRBD2. The CDR3 coding sequence is TGTGCCAGCTCACCACCAGGCCTAGCGGGAGGAGATACGCAGTATTTT. Translation gives CASSPPGLAGGDTQYF.